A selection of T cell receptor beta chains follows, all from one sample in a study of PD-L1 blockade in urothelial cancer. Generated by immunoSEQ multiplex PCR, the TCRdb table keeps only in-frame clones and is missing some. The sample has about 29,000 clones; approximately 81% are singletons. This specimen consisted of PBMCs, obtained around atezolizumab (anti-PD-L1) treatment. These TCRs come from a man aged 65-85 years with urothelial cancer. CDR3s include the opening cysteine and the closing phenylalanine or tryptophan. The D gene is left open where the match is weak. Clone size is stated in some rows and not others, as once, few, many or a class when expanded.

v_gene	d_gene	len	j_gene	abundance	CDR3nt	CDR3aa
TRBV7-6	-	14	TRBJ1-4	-	TGTGCCAGCAGCTTGGGCAGGGGTAATGAAAAACTGTTTTTT	CASSLGRGNEKLFF
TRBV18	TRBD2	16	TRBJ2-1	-	TGTGCCAGCTCACGGGGACTAGCGGGGGTGTTCAATGAGCAGTTCTTC	CASSRGLAGVFNEQFF
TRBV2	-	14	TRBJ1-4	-	TGTGCCAGCCTCGAGGGAGGGTTCAAAGAAAAACTGTTTTTT	CASLEGGFKEKLFF
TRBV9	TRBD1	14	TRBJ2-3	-	TGTGCCAGCAGCCTGGGACAGGGCAGGGATACGCAGTATTTT	CASSLGQGRDTQYF
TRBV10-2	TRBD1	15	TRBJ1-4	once	TGCGCCAGCAGTGTAGACAGGGGGCTTGGTGAAAAACTGTTTTTT	CASSVDRGLGEKLFF
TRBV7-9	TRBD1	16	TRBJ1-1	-	TGTGCCAGCAGCTTGGGGACAGGGGGCCCGAACACTGAAGCTTTCTTT	CASSLGTGGPNTEAFF
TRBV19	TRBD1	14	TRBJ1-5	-	TGTGCCAGTATGGGAGGGACAGGGGTGCAGCCCCAGCATTTT	CASMGGTGVQPQHF
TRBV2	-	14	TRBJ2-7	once	TGTGCCAGCAGTGATAGGGGACAAGCCTACGAGCAGTACTTC	CASSDRGQAYEQYF
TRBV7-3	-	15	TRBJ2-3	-	TGTGCCAGCAGCCGCGGAGCGGAGAGCACAGATACGCAGTATTTT	CASSRGAESTDTQYF
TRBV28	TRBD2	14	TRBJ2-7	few	TGTGCCAGCATAGCGGGAGGGCCTTCCTACGAGCAGTACTTC	CASIAGGPSYEQYF
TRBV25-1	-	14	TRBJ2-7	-	TGTGCCAGCAGTGGAACGGACAGAAGATACGAGCAGTACTTC	CASSGTDRRYEQYF
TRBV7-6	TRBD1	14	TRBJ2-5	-	TGTGCCAGCACCCAGGGGGTTAACCAAGAGACCCAGTACTTC	CASTQGVNQETQYF
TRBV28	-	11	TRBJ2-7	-	TGTGCCAGCAGTTCCGGCTACGAGCAGTACTTC	CASSSGYEQYF
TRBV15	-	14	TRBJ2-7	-	TGTGCCACCAGCAGAGATGGTGGGCCCTACGAGCAGTACTTC	CATSRDGGPYEQYF
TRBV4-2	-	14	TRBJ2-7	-	TGTGCCAGCAGCCAAGATGTACAGGGCTTAAAGCAGTACTTC	CASSQDVQGLKQYF
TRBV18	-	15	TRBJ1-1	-	TGTGCCAGCTTATTCAACCCCCAGGGGAACACTGAAGCTTTCTTT	CASLFNPQGNTEAFF
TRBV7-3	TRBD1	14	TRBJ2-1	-	TGTGCCAGCAAACGGGACAGGAATTACAATGAGCAGTTCTTC	CASKRDRNYNEQFF
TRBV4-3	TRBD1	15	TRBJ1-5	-	TGCGCCAGCAGCCTGGGGACAGGAGGAGGTCAGCCCCAGCATTTT	CASSLGTGGGQPQHF
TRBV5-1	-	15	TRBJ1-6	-	TGCGCCAGCAGCTTGGAGAGGAGTTTGAATTCACCCCTCCACTTT	CASSLERSLNSPLHF
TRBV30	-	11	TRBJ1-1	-	TGTGCCTGGAGTGTACTTCCTGAAGCTTTCTTT	CAWSVLPEAFF
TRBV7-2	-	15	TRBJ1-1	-	TGTGCCAGCAGCCCAGGGTTTTCTGGGGACACTGAAGCTTTCTTT	CASSPGFSGDTEAFF
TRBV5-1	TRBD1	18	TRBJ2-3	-	TGCGCCAGCAGCTTTGCTCTAAACGACAGGGTAATCACAGATACGCAGTATTTT	CASSFALNDRVITDTQYF
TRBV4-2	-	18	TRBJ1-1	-	TGTGCCAGCAGCCAAGATCGGGCGGACCCTAGGGGAAACACTGAAGCTTTCTTT	CASSQDRADPRGNTEAFF
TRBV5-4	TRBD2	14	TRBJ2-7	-	TGTGCCAGCAGCTTGGGGGACTACTCCTACGAGCAGTACTTC	CASSLGDYSYEQYF
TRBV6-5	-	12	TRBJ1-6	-	TGTGCCAGCAGTTCCACCGGTTCACCCCTCCACTTT	CASSSTGSPLHF
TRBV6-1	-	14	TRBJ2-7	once	TGTGCCAGCAGTGAGATCGACAGATACTACGAGCAGTACTTC	CASSEIDRYYEQYF
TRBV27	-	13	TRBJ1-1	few	TGTGCCAGCGGGAGGGCTCTGAACACTGAAGCTTTCTTT	CASGRALNTEAFF
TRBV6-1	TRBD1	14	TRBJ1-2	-	TGTGCCAGCAGTGGGGGACAGGGTTATTATGGCTACACCTTC	CASSGGQGYYGYTF
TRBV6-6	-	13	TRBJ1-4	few	TGTGCCAGCAGTTACATCTCGACAGAAAAACTGTTTTTT	CASSYISTEKLFF
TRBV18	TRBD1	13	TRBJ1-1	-	TGTGCCAGCTCACCGACAGGGCGAACTGAAGCTTTCTTT	CASSPTGRTEAFF
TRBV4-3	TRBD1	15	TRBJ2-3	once	TGCGCCAGCAGCCCTGGGACAGGGGGCACAGATACGCAGTATTTT	CASSPGTGGTDTQYF
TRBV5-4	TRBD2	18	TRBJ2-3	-	TGTGCCAGCAGCTTGGAAATTCCTAGCGGGAGCTTTGCGGATACGCAGTATTTT	CASSLEIPSGSFADTQYF
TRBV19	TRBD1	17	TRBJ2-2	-	TGTGCCAGTAGTCCGTCGACAGGGGGGCCGAACACCGGGGAGCTGTTTTTT	CASSPSTGGPNTGELFF
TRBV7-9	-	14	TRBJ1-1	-	TGTGCCAGCAACCCCGGGGGGTTCGACACTGAAGCTTTCTTT	CASNPGGFDTEAFF
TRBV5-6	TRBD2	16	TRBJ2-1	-	TGTGCCAGCAGCCCGAACCTTGGGCGGGAGTTCAATGAGCAGTTCTTC	CASSPNLGREFNEQFF
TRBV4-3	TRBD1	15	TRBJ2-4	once	TGCGCCAGCAGCCAGGGAACCGACAGGGGAAACATTCAGTACTTC	CASSQGTDRGNIQYF
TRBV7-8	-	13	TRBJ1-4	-	TGTGCCAGCAGCCCCCGCGTGGATGAAAAACTGTTTTTT	CASSPRVDEKLFF
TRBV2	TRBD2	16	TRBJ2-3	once	TGTGCCAGCAGTGAAGAAATAGCGGGCGTGACAGATACGCAGTATTTT	CASSEEIAGVTDTQYF
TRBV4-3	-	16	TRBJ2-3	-	TGCGCCAGCAGCCAAGATGGGCCTTCTGGGGGGGATACGCAGTATTTT	CASSQDGPSGGDTQYF
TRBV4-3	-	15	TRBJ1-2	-	TGCGCCAGCAGCCAAGAGGAAAGTCAGGACTATGGCTACACCTTC	CASSQEESQDYGYTF
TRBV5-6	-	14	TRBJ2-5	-	TGTGCCAGCAGCTTGGCGGGAGAGGGGGAGACCCAGTACTTC	CASSLAGEGETQYF
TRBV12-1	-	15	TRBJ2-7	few	TGTGCCAGCAGCCCGGGACTAGCGGCGGCCTACGAGCAGTACTTC	CASSPGLAAAYEQYF
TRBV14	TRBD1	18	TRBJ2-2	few	TGTGCCAGCAGCCTAAGGACAGGAGGCTACGCGAACACCGGGGAGCTGTTTTTT	CASSLRTGGYANTGELFF
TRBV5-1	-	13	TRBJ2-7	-	TGCGCCAGCAGCCTGGAGGCGGCGAGAGAGCAGTACTTC	CASSLEAAREQYF
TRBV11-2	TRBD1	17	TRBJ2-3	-	TGTGCCAGCAGCTTAGATCAAGGGACAGGGGGCACAGATACGCAGTATTTT	CASSLDQGTGGTDTQYF
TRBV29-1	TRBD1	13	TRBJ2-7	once	TGCAGCGTCGCCCGGGACAGGGTCTACGAGCAGTACTTC	CSVARDRVYEQYF
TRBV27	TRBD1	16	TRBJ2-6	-	TGTGCCAGCAGTACTTCCGGGACAGCTGGGGCCAACGTCCTGACTTTC	CASSTSGTAGANVLTF
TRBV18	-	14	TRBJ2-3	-	TGTGCCAGCTCACCACTAACAGAGCCGGATACGCAGTATTTT	CASSPLTEPDTQYF
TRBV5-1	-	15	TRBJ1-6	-	TGCGCCAGCAGCTTGTGGACAGTTGATAATTCACCCCTCCACTTT	CASSLWTVDNSPLHF
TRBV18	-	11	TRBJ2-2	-	TGTGCCAGCTCCGACACCGGGGAGCTGTTTTTT	CASSDTGELFF
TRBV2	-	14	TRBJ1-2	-	TGTGCCAGCAGTGAAGGTGGCAGTCTGATAAGCTACACCTTC	CASSEGGSLISYTF
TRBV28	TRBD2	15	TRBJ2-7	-	TGTGCCAGCAGTTTAGGCGGCGGGAGTTCCTACGAGCAGTACTTC	CASSLGGGSSYEQYF
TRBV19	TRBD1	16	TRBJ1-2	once	TGTGCCAGTAGTCCCTCGGACAGGGGCCGAAACTATGGCTACACCTTC	CASSPSDRGRNYGYTF
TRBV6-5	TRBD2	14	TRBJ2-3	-	TGTGCCAGCGGACTAGCGGGGGGCACAGATACGCAGTATTTT	CASGLAGGTDTQYF
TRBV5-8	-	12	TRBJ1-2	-	TGTGCCAGCAGCTCAGGACAGAGTGGCTACACCTTC	CASSSGQSGYTF
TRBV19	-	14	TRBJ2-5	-	TGTGCCAGTAGCCCCCTAGGCCCTCAAGAGACCCAGTACTTC	CASSPLGPQETQYF
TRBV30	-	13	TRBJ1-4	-	TGTGCCTGGACGGGGGGTCGAAATGAAAAACTGTTTTTT	CAWTGGRNEKLFF
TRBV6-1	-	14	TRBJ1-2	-	TGTGCCAGCAGTGAAGGGAGGGGCCGGCATGGCTACACCTTC	CASSEGRGRHGYTF